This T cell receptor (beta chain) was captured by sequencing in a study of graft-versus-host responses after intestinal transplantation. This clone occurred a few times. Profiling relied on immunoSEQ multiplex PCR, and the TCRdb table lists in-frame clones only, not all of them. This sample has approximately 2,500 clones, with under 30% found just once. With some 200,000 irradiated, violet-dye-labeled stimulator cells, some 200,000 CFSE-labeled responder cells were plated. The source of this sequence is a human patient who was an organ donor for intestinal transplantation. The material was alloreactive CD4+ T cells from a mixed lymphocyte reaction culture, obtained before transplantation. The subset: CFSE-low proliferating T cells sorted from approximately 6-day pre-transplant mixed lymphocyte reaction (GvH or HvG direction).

The CDR3 protein is CASTLFGKLFF. As DNA, the CDR3 is TGTGCCAGCACCCTGTTCGGGAAACTGTTTTTT. The chain has TRBV28 and TRBJ1-4; D is uncertain. This CDR3 contains 11 residues. Per germline, CDR1 MDHEN and CDR2 SYDVKM. Trimming left V 7 bases short and J 11 bases short, with 11 bases between.